The rows below give T cell receptor beta chains drawn from one sample of a study of CD8 T cells in Susac syndrome. TCRdb recomputed calls from the immunoSEQ multiplex PCR reads with MiXCR, one row per CDR3 protein. The sample lists just over 150,000 distinct CDR3 sequences; around 96% were seen once. The sample taken for sequencing was CD8+ T cells from PBMCs. Every receptor here comes from a human donor with multiple sclerosis. Each CDR3 is given with its conserved first and last residue. D genes are given only for firm matches. A row's size may be missing; if present it is once, few, many or a size class.

>TRBV20-1|NA|NA|TRBJ2-5
CSARSPGLTIQETQYF
TGCAGTGCTAGATCACCGGGCCTCACTATCCAAGAGACCCAGTACTTC
>TRBV4-1|NA|NA|TRBJ2-2
CASSQDAVLNTGELFF
TGCGCCAGCAGCCAAGATGCGGTACTGAACACCGGGGAGCTGTTTTTT
>TRBV13|NA|NA|TRBJ2-7
CASSLTEAYEQYF
TGTGCCAGCAGCTTAACGGAAGCCTACGAGCAGTACTTC
>TRBV20-1|NA|NA|TRBJ1-1
CSARDRRGTEAFF
TGCAGTGCTAGAGATCGTCGGGGTACTGAAGCTTTCTTT
>TRBV13|NA|NA|TRBJ2-7
CASSFGGGEQYF
TGTGCCAGCAGCTTCGGGGGCGGCGAGCAGTACTTC
>TRBV3-1|once|TRBD1|TRBJ2-7
CASSLPGQGYYEQYF
TGTGCCAGCAGCCTTCCGGGACAGGGCTACTACGAGCAGTACTTC
>TRBV3-1|NA|NA|TRBJ2-1
CASSPFLPGRIYNEQFF
TGTGCCAGCAGCCCTTTCCTTCCGGGACGGATCTACAATGAGCAGTTCTTC
>TRBV20-1|NA|NA|TRBJ2-7
CSAREASLNEQYF
TGCAGTGCTAGAGAGGCTAGCCTGAACGAGCAGTACTTC
>TRBV6-2/TRBV6-3|NA|NA|TRBJ2-7
CASSEFVFYEQYF
TGTGCCAGCAGTGAATTTGTTTTCTACGAGCAGTACTTC
>TRBV25-1|NA|NA|TRBJ2-2
CASSELATGELFF
TGTGCCAGCAGTGAATTAGCCACCGGGGAGCTGTTTTTT
>TRBV12-3/TRBV12-4|NA|NA|TRBJ1-5
CASSSQEFNQPQHF
TGTGCCAGCAGTTCCCAGGAGTTCAATCAGCCCCAGCATTTT
>TRBV20-1|NA|TRBD2|TRBJ2-5
CSVRTSVFWAETQYF
TGCAGTGTTCGGACTAGCGTCTTTTGGGCAGAGACCCAGTACTTC
>TRBV20-1|NA|NA|TRBJ2-5
CSARSSAETQYF
TGCAGTGCTAGATCTAGCGCAGAGACCCAGTACTTC
>TRBV14|NA|NA|TRBJ2-5
CASSQYSRETQYF
TGTGCCAGCAGCCAATATTCGAGGGAGACCCAGTACTTC
>TRBV20-1|once|TRBD1|TRBJ2-6
CSARDRSGTGGSSGANVLTF
TGCAGTGCTAGAGATAGGTCTGGGACAGGGGGGAGCTCTGGGGCCAACGTCCTGACTTTC
>TRBV27|NA|NA|TRBJ2-7
CASSYGQAYEQYF
TGTGCCAGCAGTTATGGGCAGGCCTACGAGCAGTACTTC
>TRBV15|NA|NA|TRBJ1-1
CATSPDLMNTEAFF
TGTGCCACCAGCCCAGATCTCATGAACACTGAAGCTTTCTTT
>TRBV9|once|TRBD1|TRBJ2-2
CASSVGDRVGGELFF
TGTGCCAGCAGCGTAGGGGACAGGGTCGGAGGGGAGCTGTTTTTT
>TRBV25-1|NA|TRBD1|TRBJ1-1
CASSGTDTEAFF
TGTGCCAGCAGCGGGACAGACACTGAAGCTTTCTTT
>TRBV7-3|NA|NA|TRBJ1-1
CASRTPQGVTEAFF
TGTGCCAGCAGGACACCCCAGGGTGTAACTGAAGCTTTCTTT
>TRBV9|NA|TRBD1|TRBJ2-1
CASSAGTGGYEQFF
TGTGCCAGCAGCGCCGGGACAGGGGGCTATGAGCAGTTCTTC
>TRBV3-1|NA|NA|TRBJ1-2
CASSLLQTGSGNLFNYDYTF
TGTGCCAGCAGCCTCCTCCAAACAGGGAGCGGAAACCTTTTTAACTATGACTACACCTTC
>TRBV20-1|NA|NA|TRBJ2-7
CSARDLHGHHASYEQYF
TGCAGTGCTAGAGATCTCCATGGACACCACGCGTCCTACGAGCAGTACTTC
>TRBV9|NA|TRBD1|TRBJ1-2
CASSVGQGGYGYTF
TGTGCCAGCAGCGTGGGACAGGGTGGCTATGGCTACACCTTC
>TRBV13|NA|TRBD1|TRBJ2-7
CASSLGRTGGDEQYF
TGTGCCAGCAGCTTAGGGAGGACAGGGGGAGACGAGCAGTACTTC
>TRBV5-6|NA|NA|TRBJ1-1
CASSLLAGLMNTEAFF
TGTGCCAGCAGCTTGTTAGCAGGGCTCATGAACACTGAAGCTTTCTTT
>TRBV9|NA|TRBD1|TRBJ1-1
CASSPGTGEEAFF
TGTGCCAGCAGCCCCGGGACAGGGGAGGAAGCTTTCTTT
>TRBV7-8|NA|TRBD2|TRBJ2-7
CASSFRLAGGPAADREQYF
TGTGCCAGCAGCTTTAGACTAGCGGGGGGGCCTGCGGCAGATCGCGAGCAGTACTTC
>TRBV6-1|NA|NA|TRBJ2-7
CASAFGTGYEQYF
TGTGCCTCAGCATTCGGGACTGGCTACGAGCAGTACTTC
>TRBV6-2/TRBV6-3|NA|NA|TRBJ2-7
CASSYSTGLLSYEQYF
TGTGCCAGCAGTTACTCGACGGGCCTACTCTCCTACGAGCAGTACTTC
>TRBV29-1|NA|NA|TRBJ2-7
CSVEGRAAEQYF
TGCAGCGTTGAGGGCAGGGCCGCCGAGCAGTACTTC
>TRBV27|NA|TRBD1|TRBJ1-1
CASLRTGSLTEAFF
TGTGCCAGCCTACGGACAGGATCCCTCACTGAAGCTTTCTTT
>TRBV27|NA|NA|TRBJ1-1
CASSLGAGRPNTEAFF
TGTGCCAGCAGTTTAGGGGCGGGACGGCCGAACACTGAAGCTTTCTTT
>TRBV19|NA|TRBD2|TRBJ2-1
CASGTTSGGYNEQFF
TGTGCCAGCGGAACCACTAGCGGGGGATACAATGAGCAGTTCTTC
>TRBV5-1|NA|NA|TRBJ2-3
CASSSPKAQYF
TGCGCCAGCAGCTCACCTAAGGCGCAGTATTTT
>TRBV6-2/TRBV6-3|NA|TRBD1|TRBJ2-7
CASSYDRAAEQYF
TGTGCCAGCAGTTACGACAGGGCGGCGGAGCAGTACTTC
>TRBV7-6|NA|NA|TRBJ1-1
CASSLGSLGNTEAFF
TGTGCCAGCAGCTTAGGCAGTCTAGGGAACACTGAAGCTTTCTTT
>TRBV20-1|NA|NA|TRBJ1-6
CSARFRKGDVPLHF
TGCAGTGCTAGATTCCGCAAGGGGGACGTACCCCTCCACTTT
>TRBV3-1|NA|TRBD2|TRBJ2-3
CASSQDRGGPDTQYF
TGTGCCAGCAGCCAAGACCGGGGGGGCCCAGATACGCAGTATTTT
>TRBV7-9|NA|NA|TRBJ2-3
CASSLEVTDTQYF
TGTGCCAGCAGCTTAGAGGTTACAGATACGCAGTATTTT
>TRBV14|NA|NA|TRBJ1-1
CASSPFSREAFF
TGTGCCAGCAGTCCTTTTTCGAGAGAAGCTTTCTTT
>TRBV4-2|few|NA|TRBJ2-7
CASSQSYEQYF
TGTGCCAGCAGCCAGTCCTACGAGCAGTACTTC
>TRBV25-1|NA|NA|TRBJ1-2
CASSESAGFTNYGYTF
TGTGCCAGCAGTGAGTCTGCAGGGTTTACTAACTATGGCTACACCTTC
>TRBV18|NA|TRBD1|TRBJ2-6
CASSPRPGTGINSGANVLTF
TGTGCCAGCTCACCACGTCCCGGGACAGGGATTAACTCTGGGGCCAACGTCCTGACTTTC
>TRBV7-8|NA|NA|TRBJ2-2
CASSLGVGVTGELFF
TGTGCCAGCAGCCTGGGAGTAGGGGTAACCGGGGAGCTGTTTTTT
>TRBV27|NA|NA|TRBJ2-1
CASSNPRGDEQFF
TGTGCCAGCAGCAACCCCAGGGGCGATGAGCAGTTCTTC
>TRBV9|NA|TRBD2|TRBJ2-1
CASSAGLAALNEQFF
TGTGCCAGCAGCGCCGGACTAGCGGCCCTCAATGAGCAGTTCTTC
>TRBV7-9|once|NA|TRBJ1-6
CASSPSTPDSPLHF
TGTGCCAGCAGCCCATCAACCCCCGATTCACCCCTCCACTTT
>TRBV15|NA|NA|TRBJ2-7
CATSVDRGSYEQYF
TGTGCCACCAGCGTAGATCGGGGATCCTACGAGCAGTACTTC